This entry lists 9 T cell receptor beta chains sequenced from one sample in a study of cytotoxic CD8 clonotypes in ibrutinib-treated CLL. TCRdb keeps only in-frame clones here, not all; method: immunoSEQ multiplex PCR. The sample lists 160,000 or so clones, around nine tenths seen once, with 3% to 3.5% in the top ten. Sample: PBMCs, taken at disease progression, from a patient treated with ibrutinib. Receptor source: a human donor with chronic lymphocytic leukemia.

This chain connects TRBV28 to TRBJ2-3, with 7 nucleotides matching TRBD1. Losses at the gene ends were 2 bases for V and 1 base for J; bases not matched to a gene: 6. The germline gives CDR1 MDHEN, CDR2 SYDVKM. The CDR3 consists of 16 residues. CDR3 bases: TGTGCCAGCAGTTTAACCGGGACAGTGGGCACAGATACGCAGTATTTT. As protein: CASSLTGTVGTDTQYF.

The chain uses TRBV5-4 and TRBJ2-5, with D unclear. The CDR3 has 13 residues. Germline assignment: CDR1 SGHNT and CDR2 YYREEE (reference sequence). The germline V and J ends were trimmed by 0 bases and 5 bases, with 8 bases remaining between them. CDR3 nucleotide sequence: TGTGCCAGCAGCTTGGAGAGTTTTGAGACCCAGTACTTC. Amino acid sequence: CASSLESFETQYF.

The CDR3 DNA follows: TGTGCCAGTAGTATGGGCGCAGGGTGGGCCTACGAGCAGTACTTC. This gives the protein CASSMGAGWAYEQYF. This chain connects TRBV19 to TRBJ2-7, with D perhaps TRBD1 (5 bases). The germline V and J ends were trimmed by 3 bases and 2 bases, with 14 bases remaining between them. CDR3 length: 15 amino acids. Germline V gives CDR1 LNHDA, CDR2 SQIVND (reference sequence).

The chain links TRBV7-2 to TRBJ2-2; the match to TRBD2 covers 12 bases. The ends lost 0 bases at V and 7 bases at J; junction bases unmatched: 3. This CDR3 spans 16 amino acids. Per germline, CDR1 SGHTA and CDR2 FQGNSA. The CDR3 nucleotides read TGTGCCAGCAGCTTAGCGTCTAGCGGGAGGGGCGGGGAGCTGTTTTTT. Its translation is CASSLASSGRGGELFF.

V usage is TRBV19 and J usage is TRBJ2-3; 8 nucleotides match TRBD1. The junction had 5 bases not matched to a gene; V was cut back by 2 bases and J by 4 bases. Germline values: CDR1 LNHDA, CDR2 SQIVND (reference sequence). The CDR3 is made up of 15 amino acids. The CDR3 DNA reads TGTGCCAGTAGTATAAGGACAGGGTCCCCAGATACGCAGTATTTT. As protein: CASSIRTGSPDTQYF.

The chain couples TRBV19 to TRBJ2-6, with D perhaps matching TRBD1 (5 bases). The V and J ends lost 6 bases and 1 base respectively, with 13 bases between them. Germline V CDR1 and CDR2: LNHDA, SQIVND (reference sequence). CDR3 length: 16 residues. The CDR3 sequence is CASSKTATSGANVLTF. The CDR3 bases are TGTGCCAGTAGCAAGACAGCAACATCTGGGGCCAACGTCCTGACTTTC.

V and J are TRBV9 and TRBJ1-4; 10 nucleotides align to TRBD1. This CDR3 is 15 amino acids long. Germline CDR1 and CDR2: SGDLS and YYNGEE. V dropped 2 bases and J dropped 8; count of bases not matched to a gene: 6. The CDR3 coding sequence is TGTGCCAGCAGCGTTGACAGGGGGCGCGGCGAAAAACTGTTTTTT. Its translation: CASSVDRGRGEKLFF.

The V call is TRBV11-2, the J call TRBJ1-1; unclear D gene. From germline, CDR1 is SGHAT and CDR2 FQNNGV. The CDR3 totals 13 residues. V dropped 3 bases and J dropped 6 bases, with 11 bases sitting between them. CDR3 sequence reads: CASSLVWWAEAFF. The CDR3 nucleotides are TGTGCCAGCAGCTTGGTGTGGTGGGCTGAAGCTTTCTTT.

The CDR3 DNA reads TGTGCCAGCAGTGAGCCCTCTCGAGTCACTGAAGCTTTCTTT. This encodes CASSEPSRVTEAFF. The genes are TRBV25-1 and TRBJ1-1; no firm D call. Germline CDR1 MGHDK, CDR2 SYGVNS. Deletions cut 3 bases from V and 4 bases from J, with 12 bases between. The length of the CDR3 is 14 residues. Supplemented by reference TRBV25-1 and TRBJ1-1, the full variable domain reads EADIYQTPRYLVIGTGKKITLECSQTMGHDKMYWYQQDPGMELHLIHYSYGVNSTEKGDLSSESTVSRIRTEHFPLTLESARPSHTSQYLCASSEPSRVTEAFFGQGTRLTVV.